This TCR beta chain was identified in a study of blood T cell repertoires in COVID-19. Overall study: Acute and convalescent COVID-19 specimens originated in the United States, Italy and Spain. PBMCs, B-cell-depleted T cells, or T cells provided the cDNA or gDNA that made up the material.

Original handling: Estimation of nucleated cell counts was performed using reference gene primer amplification. Sequenced by immunoSEQ multiplex PCR; TCRdb stores in-frame clones only, minus some. V, J and clone size were drawn from that table, and D and trimming were deduced from the DNA. The repertoire holds 50,000 to 65,000 clones, around 85% seen once, with under 6% in the top ten. This clone was seen only once. The CDR3 is 14 residues long. V is TRBV12-1 and J is TRBJ2-5; the DNA was not compared with TRBD2, the D call given in the table. TRBV12-1 is listed as a pseudogene. This clonotype originated in a man between 65 and 85 years old with acute or convalescent COVID-19. The material sequenced was peripheral blood. The CDR3 bases are TGTGCCAGCAGCGCCCTCGGAGCGGGGGAGACCCAGTACTTC. This translates into CASSALGAGETQYF.